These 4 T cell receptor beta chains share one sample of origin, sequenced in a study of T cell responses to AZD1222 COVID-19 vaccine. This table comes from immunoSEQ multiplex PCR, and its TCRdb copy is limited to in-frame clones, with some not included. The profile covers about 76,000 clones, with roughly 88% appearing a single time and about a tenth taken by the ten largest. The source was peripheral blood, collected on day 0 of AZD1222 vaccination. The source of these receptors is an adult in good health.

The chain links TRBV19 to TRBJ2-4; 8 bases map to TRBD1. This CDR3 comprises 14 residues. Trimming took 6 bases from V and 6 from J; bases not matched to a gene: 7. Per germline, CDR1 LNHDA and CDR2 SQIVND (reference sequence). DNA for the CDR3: TGTGCCAGTAGGACCTCAGGGGGCACAAACATTCAGTACTTC. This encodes CASRTSGGTNIQYF.

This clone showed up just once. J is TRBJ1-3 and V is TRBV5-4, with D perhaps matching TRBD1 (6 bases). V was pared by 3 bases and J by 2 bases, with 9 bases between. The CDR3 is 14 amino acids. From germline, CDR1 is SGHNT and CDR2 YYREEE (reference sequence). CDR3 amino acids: CASSSRGAGNTIYF. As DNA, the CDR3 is TGTGCCAGCAGCTCCAGGGGAGCTGGAAACACCATATATTTT. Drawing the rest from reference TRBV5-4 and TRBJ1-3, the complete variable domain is ETGVTQSPTHLIKTRGQQVTLRCSSQSGHNTVSWYQQALGQGPQFIFQYYREEENGRGNFPPRFSGLQFPNYSSELNVNALELDDSALYLCASSSRGAGNTIYFGEGSWLTVV.

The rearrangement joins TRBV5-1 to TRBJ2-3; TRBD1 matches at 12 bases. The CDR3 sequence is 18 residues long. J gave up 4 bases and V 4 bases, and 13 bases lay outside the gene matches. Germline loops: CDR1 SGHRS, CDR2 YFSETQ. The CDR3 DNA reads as TGCGCCAGCAGCAAAGAACCCCGGGACAGGGGGCCCCCAGATACGCAGTATTTT. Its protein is CASSKEPRDRGPPDTQYF.

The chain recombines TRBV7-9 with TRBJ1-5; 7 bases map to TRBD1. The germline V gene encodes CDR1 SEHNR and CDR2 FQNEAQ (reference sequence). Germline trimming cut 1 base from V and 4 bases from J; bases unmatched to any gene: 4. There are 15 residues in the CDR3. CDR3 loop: CASSLGDSQNQPQHF. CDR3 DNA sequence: TGTGCCAGCAGCTTAGGGGACAGCCAGAATCAGCCCCAGCATTTT.